One and the same sample provided the 10 T cell receptor beta chains below, sequenced in a study of OX40 agonist ivuxolimab in advanced cancers. TCRdb keeps only in-frame clones here, not all; method: immunoSEQ multiplex PCR. Among tens of thousands of clones listed, more than 80% were seen once. This material consisted of CD4+ or CD8+ T cells sorted from blood, taken in a trial of the OX40 agonist ivuxolimab. The receptors here all came from an adult with an advanced solid tumor such as melanoma, head and neck, liver or kidney cancer.

The genes are TRBV9 and TRBJ1-3, with TRBD1 as a possible D gene (6 bases). This CDR3 contains 14 residues. Per the germline V gene, CDR1 is SGDLS and CDR2 is YYNGEE. V was shortened by 0 bases and J by 9 bases, with 13 bases between the two germline ends. CDR3 in amino acids: CASSVVTGAGTIYF. The CDR3 DNA sequence: TGTGCCAGCAGCGTAGTGACAGGAGCGGGCACCATATATTTT. The whole variable domain, filled in from reference TRBV9 and TRBJ1-3, reads DSGVTQTPKHLITATGQRVTLRCSPRSGDLSVYWYQQSLDQGLQFLIQYYNGEERAKGNILERFSAQQFPDLHSELNLSSLELGDSALYFCASSVVTGAGTIYFGEGSWLTVV.

V usage is TRBV7-9 and J usage is TRBJ1-2; tentative D call: TRBD1 (5 bases). CDR1 and CDR2 (germline): SEHNR, FQNEAQ (reference sequence). The CDR3 contains 15 residues. V lost 1 base and J lost 3, with 12 bases in between. Here the CDR3 reads CASSLGRVGDYGYTF. CDR3 bases: TGTGCCAGCAGCTTAGGCAGGGTGGGAGACTATGGCTACACCTTC.

This clone was seen once. Written as DNA, the CDR3 is TGCGCCAGCAGCCGGGTAGCGGGGGACCGCTACGAGCAGTACTTC. It codes for CASSRVAGDRYEQYF. V and J are TRBV5-1 and TRBJ2-7; 9 bases match TRBD2. CDR1 is SGHRS and CDR2 is YFSETQ in the germline V gene. The CDR3 length is 15 residues. With 4 bases clipped from V and 3 bases from J, the junction kept 8 bases outside the gene matches.

The chain joins TRBV2 to TRBJ2-6, with D possibly TRBD2 on 5 matching bases. Germline V CDR1 and CDR2: SNHLY, FYNNEI. The CDR3 is made up of 15 amino acids. V lost 9 bases and J 2 bases, leaving 14 bases between the germline ends. Written as DNA, the CDR3 is TGTGCCAGAGGGTCGAGGGCAGCTGGGGCCAACGTCCTGACTTTC. This gives the protein CARGSRAAGANVLTF.

This chain joins TRBV18 and TRBJ2-2; D is unclear. Trimming removed 3 bases from V and 2 bases from J, with 10 bases in between. Germline values: CDR1 KGHSH, CDR2 LQKENI. The CDR3 has 15 amino acids. CDR3 in DNA: TGTGCCAGCTCACCGATAGATAGTAACACCGGGGAGCTGTTTTTT. Its protein product is CASSPIDSNTGELFF.

This chain uses TRBV19 with TRBJ2-5; TRBD2 matches 12 bases. J gave up 2 bases and V 6 bases, and 13 bases lay outside the gene matches. The CDR3 sequence is 18 residues long. CDR1 and CDR2 from the germline V gene are LNHDA and SQIVND (reference sequence). The CDR3 DNA follows: TGTGCCAGTAGCCTTCACTTAACTAGCGGGGGGTATCAAGAGACCCAGTACTTC. Its protein is CASSLHLTSGGYQETQYF. The whole variable domain, remainder taken from reference TRBV19 and TRBJ2-5, is DGGITQSPKYLFRKEGQNVTLSCEQNLNHDAMYWYRQDPGQGLRLIYYSQIVNDFQKGDIAEGYSVSREKKESFPLTVTSAQKNPTAFYLCASSLHLTSGGYQETQYFGPGTRLLVL.

V gene TRBV9 combines with J gene TRBJ2-7; TRBD2 agrees at 15 bases. Germline V gene lookup returns CDR1 SGDLS and CDR2 YYNGEE. V trimming: 4 bases; J trimming: 3 bases; junction bases outside the gene matches: 8. The CDR3 totals 17 residues. Here the CDR3 DNA reads TGTGCCAGCAGCATTACCGGGACTAGCGGGGGGATCTACGAGCAGTACTTC. It specifies CASSITGTSGGIYEQYF.

In its sample, this clone was seen once. The J gene is TRBJ1-1, the V gene TRBV9; D gene ambiguous. Germline assignment: CDR1 SGDLS and CDR2 YYNGEE. CDR3 length: 14 residues. With 0 bases removed from V and 3 bases from J, the gap between germline ends came to 9 bases. The CDR3 DNA is TGTGCCAGCAGCGTAGGAGGTGTCGACACTGAAGCTTTCTTT. It is translated as CASSVGGVDTEAFF.

The V and J genes are TRBV7-8 and TRBJ2-5; possibly TRBD2 for D (5 bases). The CDR3 sequence is 15 residues long. The germline CDR1 and CDR2 sequences are SGHVS and FQNEAQ. The V end lost 4 bases, the J end lost 3 bases, and 15 bases lay between the germline ends. The CDR3: CASSSFQRKKETQYF. In DNA, the CDR3 is TGTGCCAGCAGCTCCTTCCAGCGGAAGAAAGAGACCCAGTACTTC. The full variable domain, its missing parts supplied by reference TRBV7-8 and TRBJ2-5, is GAGVSQSPRYKVAKRGQDVALRCDPISGHVSLFWYQQALGQGPEFLTYFQNEAQLDKSGLPSDRFFAERPEGSVSTLKIQRTQQEDSAVYLCASSSFQRKKETQYFGPGTRLLVL.

The J gene is TRBJ1-1, the V gene TRBV7-3; no reliable D call. Germline V gene sequence: CDR1 SGHTA, CDR2 FQGTGA. This CDR3 contains 13 residues. V lost 4 bases, J lost 3 bases, and 9 bases lay in between. CDR3 loop: CASSSKPYTEAFF. The CDR3 DNA sequence: TGTGCCAGCAGCTCAAAACCGTACACTGAAGCTTTCTTT. Full variable domain (missing parts from reference TRBV7-3 and TRBJ1-1): GAGVSQTPSNKVTEKGKYVELRCDPISGHTALYWYRQSLGQGPEFLIYFQGTGAADDSGLPNDRFFAVRPEGSVSTLKIQRTERGDSAVYLCASSSKPYTEAFFGQGTRLTVV.